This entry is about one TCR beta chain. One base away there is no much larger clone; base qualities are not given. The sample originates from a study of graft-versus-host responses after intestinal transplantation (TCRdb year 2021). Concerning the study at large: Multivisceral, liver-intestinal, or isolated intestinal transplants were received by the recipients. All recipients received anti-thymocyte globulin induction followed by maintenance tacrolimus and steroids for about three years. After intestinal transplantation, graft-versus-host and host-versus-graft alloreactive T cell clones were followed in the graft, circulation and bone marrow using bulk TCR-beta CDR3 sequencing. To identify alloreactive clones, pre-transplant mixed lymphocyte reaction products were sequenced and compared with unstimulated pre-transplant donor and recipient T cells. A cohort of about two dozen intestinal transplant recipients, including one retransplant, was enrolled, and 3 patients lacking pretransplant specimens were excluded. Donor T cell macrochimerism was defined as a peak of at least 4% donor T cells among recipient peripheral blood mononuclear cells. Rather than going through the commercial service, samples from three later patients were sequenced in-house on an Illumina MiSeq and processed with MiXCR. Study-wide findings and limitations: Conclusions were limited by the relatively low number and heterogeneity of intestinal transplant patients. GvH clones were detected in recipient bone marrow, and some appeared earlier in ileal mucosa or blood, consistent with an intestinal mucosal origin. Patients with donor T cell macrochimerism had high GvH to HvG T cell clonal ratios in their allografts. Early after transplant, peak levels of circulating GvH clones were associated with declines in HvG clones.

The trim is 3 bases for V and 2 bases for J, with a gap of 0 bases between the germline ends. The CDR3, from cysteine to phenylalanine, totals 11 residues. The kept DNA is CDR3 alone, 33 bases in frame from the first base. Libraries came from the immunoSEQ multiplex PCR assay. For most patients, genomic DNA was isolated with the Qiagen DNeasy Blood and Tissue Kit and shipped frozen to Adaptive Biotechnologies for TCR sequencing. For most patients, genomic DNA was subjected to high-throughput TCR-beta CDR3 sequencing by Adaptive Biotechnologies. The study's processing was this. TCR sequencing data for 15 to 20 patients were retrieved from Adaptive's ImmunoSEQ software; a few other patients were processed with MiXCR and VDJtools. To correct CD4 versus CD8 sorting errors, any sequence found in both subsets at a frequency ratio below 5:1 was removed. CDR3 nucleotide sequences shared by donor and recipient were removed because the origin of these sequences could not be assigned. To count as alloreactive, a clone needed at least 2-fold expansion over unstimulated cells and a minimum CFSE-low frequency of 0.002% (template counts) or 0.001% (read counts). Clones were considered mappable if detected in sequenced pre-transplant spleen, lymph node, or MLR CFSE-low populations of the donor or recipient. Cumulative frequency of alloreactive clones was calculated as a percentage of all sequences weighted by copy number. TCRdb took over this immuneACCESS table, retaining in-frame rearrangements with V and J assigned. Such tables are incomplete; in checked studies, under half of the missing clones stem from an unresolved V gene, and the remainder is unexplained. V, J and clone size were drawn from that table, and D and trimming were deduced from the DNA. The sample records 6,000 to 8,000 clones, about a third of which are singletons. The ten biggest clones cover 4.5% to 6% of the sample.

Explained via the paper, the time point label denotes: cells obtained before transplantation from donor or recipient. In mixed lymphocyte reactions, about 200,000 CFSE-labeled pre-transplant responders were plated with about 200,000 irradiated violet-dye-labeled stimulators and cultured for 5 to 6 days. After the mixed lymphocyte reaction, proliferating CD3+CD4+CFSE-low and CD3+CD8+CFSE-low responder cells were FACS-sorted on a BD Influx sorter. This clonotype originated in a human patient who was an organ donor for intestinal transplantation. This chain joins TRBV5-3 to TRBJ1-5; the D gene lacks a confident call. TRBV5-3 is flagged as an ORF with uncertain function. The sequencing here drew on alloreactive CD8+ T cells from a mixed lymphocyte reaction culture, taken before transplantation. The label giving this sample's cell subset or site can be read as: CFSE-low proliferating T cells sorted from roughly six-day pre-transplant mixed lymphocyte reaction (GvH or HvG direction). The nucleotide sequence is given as TGTGCCAGAAGCTGCAATCAGCCCCAGCATTTT. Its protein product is CARSCNQPQHF.